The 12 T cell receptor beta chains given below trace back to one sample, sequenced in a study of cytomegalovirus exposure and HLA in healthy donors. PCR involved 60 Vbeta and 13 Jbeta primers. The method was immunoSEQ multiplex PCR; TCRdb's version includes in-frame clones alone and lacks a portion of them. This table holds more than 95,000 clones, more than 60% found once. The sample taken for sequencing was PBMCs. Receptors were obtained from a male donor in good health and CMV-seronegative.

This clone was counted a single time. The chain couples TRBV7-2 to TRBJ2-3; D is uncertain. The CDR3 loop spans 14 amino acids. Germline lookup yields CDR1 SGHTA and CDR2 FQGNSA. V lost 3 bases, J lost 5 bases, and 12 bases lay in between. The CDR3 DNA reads TGTGCCAGCAGCTTGAGGAGAGGTGAAGATACGCAGTATTTT. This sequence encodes CASSLRRGEDTQYF.

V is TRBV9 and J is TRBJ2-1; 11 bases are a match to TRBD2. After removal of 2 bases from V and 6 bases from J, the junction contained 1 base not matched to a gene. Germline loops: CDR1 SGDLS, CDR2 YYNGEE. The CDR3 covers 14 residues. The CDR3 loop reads CASSVTSGSNEQFF. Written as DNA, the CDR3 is TGTGCCAGCAGCGTTACTAGCGGGAGCAATGAGCAGTTCTTC. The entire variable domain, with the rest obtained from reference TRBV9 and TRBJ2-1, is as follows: DSGVTQTPKHLITATGQRVTLRCSPRSGDLSVYWYQQSLDQGLQFLIQYYNGEERAKGNILERFSAQQFPDLHSELNLSSLELGDSALYFCASSVTSGSNEQFFGPGTRLTVL.

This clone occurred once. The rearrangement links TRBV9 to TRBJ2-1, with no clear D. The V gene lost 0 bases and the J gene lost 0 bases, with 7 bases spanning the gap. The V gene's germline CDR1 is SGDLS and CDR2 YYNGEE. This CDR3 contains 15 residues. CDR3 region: CASSVAVSSYNEQFF. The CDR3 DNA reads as TGTGCCAGCAGCGTAGCGGTGAGCTCCTACAATGAGCAGTTCTTC. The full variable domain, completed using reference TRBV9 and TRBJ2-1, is DSGVTQTPKHLITATGQRVTLRCSPRSGDLSVYWYQQSLDQGLQFLIQYYNGEERAKGNILERFSAQQFPDLHSELNLSSLELGDSALYFCASSVAVSSYNEQFFGPGTRLTVL.

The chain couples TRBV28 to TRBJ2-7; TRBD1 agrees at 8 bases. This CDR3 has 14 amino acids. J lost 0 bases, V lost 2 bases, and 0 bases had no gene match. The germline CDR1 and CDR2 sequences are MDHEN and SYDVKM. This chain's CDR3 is CASSLDRGSYEQYF. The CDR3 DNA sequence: TGTGCCAGCAGTTTAGACAGGGGCTCCTACGAGCAGTACTTC.

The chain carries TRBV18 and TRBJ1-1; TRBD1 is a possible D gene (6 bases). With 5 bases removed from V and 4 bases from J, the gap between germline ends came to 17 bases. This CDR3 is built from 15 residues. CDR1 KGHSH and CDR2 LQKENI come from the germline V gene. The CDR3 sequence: CASSKSQGHPTEAFF. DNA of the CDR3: TGTGCCAGCTCAAAGTCACAGGGACACCCCACTGAAGCTTTCTTT.

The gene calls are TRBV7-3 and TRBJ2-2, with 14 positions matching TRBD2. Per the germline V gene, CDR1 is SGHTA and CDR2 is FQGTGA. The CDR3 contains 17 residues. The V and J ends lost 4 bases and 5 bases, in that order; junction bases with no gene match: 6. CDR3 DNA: TGTGCCAGCAGCTCGGGACTAGCGGGAGTAGGGACCGGGGAGCTGTTTTTT. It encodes CASSSGLAGVGTGELFF.

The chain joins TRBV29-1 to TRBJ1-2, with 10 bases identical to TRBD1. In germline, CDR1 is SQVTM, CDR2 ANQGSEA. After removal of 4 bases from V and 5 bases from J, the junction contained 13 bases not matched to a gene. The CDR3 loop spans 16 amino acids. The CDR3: CSVVKAPGTGEYGYTF. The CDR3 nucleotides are TGCAGCGTTGTCAAAGCCCCCGGGACAGGGGAATATGGCTACACCTTC.

CDR3 DNA sequence: TGTGCCAGTAGTATCGGTCTTTACAGGACCAGCTCTGGGGCCAACGTCCTGACTTTC. Translated, it gives CASSIGLYRTSSGANVLTF. This sequence joins TRBV19 and TRBJ2-6; D might be TRBD1 (5 bases). V lost 3 bases to trimming and J lost 0 bases, with 18 bases between them. From germline, CDR1 is LNHDA and CDR2 SQIVND (reference sequence). The length of the CDR3 is 19 residues.

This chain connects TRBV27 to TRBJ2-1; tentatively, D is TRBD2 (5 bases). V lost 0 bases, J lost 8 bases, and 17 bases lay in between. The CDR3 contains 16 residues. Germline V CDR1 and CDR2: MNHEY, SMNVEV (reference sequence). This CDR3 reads CASSLSITRGSDEQFF. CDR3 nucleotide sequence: TGTGCCAGCAGTTTATCGATAACTCGGGGATCGGATGAGCAGTTCTTC.

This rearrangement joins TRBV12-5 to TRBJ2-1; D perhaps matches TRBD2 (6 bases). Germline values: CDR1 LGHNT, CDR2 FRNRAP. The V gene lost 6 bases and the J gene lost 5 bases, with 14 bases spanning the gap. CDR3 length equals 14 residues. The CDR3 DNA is TGTGCTAGTGGAACCGGGACTTACGACAATGAGCAGTTCTTC. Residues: CASGTGTYDNEQFF.

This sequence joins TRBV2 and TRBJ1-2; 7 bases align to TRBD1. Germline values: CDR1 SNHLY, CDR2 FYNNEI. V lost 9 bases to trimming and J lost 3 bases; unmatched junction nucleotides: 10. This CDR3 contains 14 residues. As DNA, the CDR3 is TGTGCCAGGGTCCCAGACAGGGAAGACTATGGCTACACCTTC. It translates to CARVPDREDYGYTF.

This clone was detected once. The CDR3 bases are TGTGCCAGCAGCCCCTCGCGGGCCCAGTACTTC. Encoded protein: CASSPSRAQYF. This rearrangement joins TRBV7-9 to TRBJ2-5, with D possibly matching TRBD2 (5 bases). Trimming took 5 bases from V and 9 from J, leaving 10 bases between them. This CDR3 is 11 amino acids long. Germline CDR1 reads SEHNR; CDR2 reads FQNEAQ (reference sequence).